The 17 T cell receptor beta chains presented below share a single source sample, sequenced in a study of T cell responses to AZD1222 COVID-19 vaccine. Here immunoSEQ multiplex PCR was the method, and the copy in TCRdb shows in-frame clones only, minus some. Of roughly 80,000 clones in the sample, 90% are singletons; the top ten hold roughly 3.9%. The input for sequencing was peripheral blood, taken on day 0 of AZD1222 vaccination. The receptors were sampled from an adult in good health.

This chain joins TRBV7-2 and TRBJ2-7; TRBD1 matches 9 bases. The germline V gene has CDR1 SGHTA and CDR2 FQGNSA. The CDR3 consists of 13 residues. V lost 4 bases, J lost 7 bases, and 5 bases stayed unmatched. Here the CDR3 DNA reads TGTGCCAGCAGCTACGACAGGGGGGATGAGCAGTACTTC. Its translation is CASSYDRGDEQYF. Full variable domain (rest looked up from reference TRBV7-2 and TRBJ2-7): GAGVSQSPSNKVTEKGKDVELRCDPISGHTALYWYRQSLGQGLEFLIYFQGNSAPDKSGLPSDRFSAERTGGSVSTLTIQRTQQEDSAVYLCASSYDRGDEQYFGPGTRLTVT.

This chain connects TRBV5-1 to TRBJ2-6; weak D call: TRBD2 (6 bases). The CDR3 is made up of 14 amino acids. Germline lookup yields CDR1 SGHRS and CDR2 YFSETQ. Trimming cost V 7 bases and J 1 base, with 9 bases left between them. CDR3 loop: CASAGKSGANVLTF. CDR3 sequence (DNA): TGCGCCAGCGCGGGGAAGTCTGGGGCCAACGTCCTGACTTTC.

This chain uses TRBV5-4 with TRBJ2-3; 10 bases line up with TRBD1. The V gene's germline CDR1 is SGHNT and CDR2 YYREEE (reference sequence). The CDR3 covers 16 residues. V shed 2 bases, J shed 6 bases, and the junction held 9 bases outside the gene matches. The CDR3 sequence is CASSLPGTGDTDTQYF. In DNA form, the CDR3 reads TGTGCCAGCAGCTTACCCGGGACAGGGGATACTGATACGCAGTATTTT.

This clone was picked up one time. The rearrangement links TRBV12-3 or TRBV12-4 to TRBJ2-1, with D maybe TRBD2 (5 bases). CDR3 length: 13 residues. V was shortened by 7 bases and J by 10 bases, with 17 bases between the two germline ends. The CDR3 loop is CASIMAGLREQFF. DNA for the CDR3: TGTGCCAGCATCATGGCAGGACTTCGGGAGCAGTTCTTC.

This CDR3 is CASSQDRRGHTGELFF. CDR3 sequence (DNA): TGTGCCAGCAGCCAAGATAGGAGGGGTCACACCGGGGAGCTGTTTTTT. The chain joins TRBV4-2 to TRBJ2-2; tentatively, D is TRBD2 (6 bases). The germline gives CDR1 LGHNA, CDR2 YNFKEQ. This CDR3 has 16 amino acids. Deletions cut 0 bases from V and 3 bases from J, with 11 bases between.

The chain links TRBV11-2 to TRBJ1-1; D call uncertain. V lost 5 bases, J lost 10 bases, and 14 bases lay in between. This CDR3 contains 12 residues. CDR1 and CDR2 from the germline V gene are SGHAT and FQNNGV. The CDR3 loop reads CASSPPRRGAFF. The CDR3 region has the DNA TGTGCCAGCAGCCCCCCCAGGCGGGGAGCTTTCTTT.

The chain carries TRBV19 and TRBJ1-5; TRBD1 is a possible D gene (6 bases). Germline CDR1 is LNHDA and CDR2 is SQIVND (reference sequence). The V gene lost 3 bases and the J gene lost 9 bases, with 15 bases spanning the gap. The CDR3 length is 14 residues. The CDR3 region is CASSIQGPLRPQHF. As DNA, the CDR3 is TGTGCCAGTAGTATTCAGGGGCCCCTCCGGCCCCAGCATTTT.

V and J are TRBV6-6 and TRBJ1-4, with D hard to call. Trimming cost V 10 bases and J 3 bases, with 12 bases left between them. Germline CDR1 reads MNHNY; CDR2 reads SVGAGI (reference sequence). This CDR3 contains 13 residues. CDR3 sequence (DNA): TGTGCCACCACGGACCTATCTAATGAAAAACTGTTTTTT. It is translated as CATTDLSNEKLFF.

J is TRBJ1-2 and V is TRBV5-1; D remains unclear. The CDR3 length is 13 residues. In germline, CDR1 is SGHRS, CDR2 YFSETQ. V was cut by 0 bases and J by 8 bases, with 11 bases left in between. The DNA for the CDR3 is TGCGCCAGCAGCTTGGGAGGGTCGGGAGGCTACACCTTC. Its protein product is CASSLGGSGGYTF. The whole variable domain, remainder taken from reference TRBV5-1 and TRBJ1-2, is KAGVTQTPRYLIKTRGQQVTLSCSPISGHRSVSWYQQTPGQGLQFLFEYFSETQRNKGNFPGRFSGRQFSNSRSEMNVSTLELGDSALYLCASSLGGSGGYTFGSGTRLTVV.

V and J are TRBV5-1 and TRBJ2-1; D may match TRBD1 or TRBD2 (6 bases each). The CDR3 extends over 17 amino acids. The germline CDR1 and CDR2 sequences are SGHRS and YFSETQ. With 5 bases removed from V and 0 bases from J, the gap between germline ends came to 18 bases. In DNA, the CDR3 is TGCGCCAGCAGGAGGGGGGCGGTATCTGGCTCCTACAATGAGCAGTTCTTC. The encoded protein is CASRRGAVSGSYNEQFF.

The rearrangement joins TRBV7-2 to TRBJ2-5; 8 bases are shared with TRBD2. Germline lookup yields CDR1 SGHTA and CDR2 FQGNSA. With V trimmed by 0 bases and J by 1 base, 1 base remained unmatched. This CDR3 spans 15 amino acids. The CDR3 protein is CASSLAGTSQETQYF. Written as DNA, the CDR3 is TGTGCCAGCAGCTTAGCCGGGACTAGCCAAGAGACCCAGTACTTC.

Within the sample, this clone is medium-sized. V usage is TRBV6-5 and J usage is TRBJ2-2; the D is unclear. Germline lookup yields CDR1 MNHEY and CDR2 SVGAGI. The V gene lost 2 bases and the J gene lost 5 bases, with 9 bases spanning the gap. This CDR3 has 14 residues. CDR3 residues: CASSYDADTGELFF. In DNA form, the CDR3 reads TGTGCCAGCAGTTACGATGCCGATACCGGGGAGCTGTTTTTT.

V and J are TRBV19 and TRBJ1-4; TRBD1 aligns across 9 bases. Losses at the gene ends were 4 bases for V and 8 bases for J; bases not matched to a gene: 5. The CDR3 extends over 14 amino acids. Looked up from germline, CDR1 is LNHDA and CDR2 is SQIVND (reference sequence). The CDR3 reads CASSTDRGREKLFF. DNA for the CDR3: TGTGCCAGTAGTACGGACAGGGGAAGGGAAAAACTGTTTTTT.

V is TRBV5-1 and J is TRBJ1-4; D is uncertain. The ends were cut back, 0 bases at V and 6 bases at J, with 9 bases in the middle. Germline lookup yields CDR1 SGHRS and CDR2 YFSETQ. The CDR3 extends over 14 amino acids. The DNA of the CDR3 is TGCGCCAGCAGCTTGGGAGGAGCCGATGAAAAACTGTTTTTT. Translation: CASSLGGADEKLFF.

The V and J genes are TRBV24-1 and TRBJ1-1; no reliable D call. Trimming left V 5 bases short and J 9 bases short, with 21 bases between. This CDR3 is built from 15 residues. CDR1 and CDR2 (germline): KGHDR, SFDVKD. The CDR3: CATSASAEGGGKAFF. In DNA form, the CDR3 reads TGTGCCACCAGTGCATCCGCGGAGGGTGGAGGAAAAGCTTTCTTT.

V and J are TRBV29-1 and TRBJ2-2, with TRBD2 as a possible D gene (6 bases). There are 16 residues in the CDR3. V lost 0 bases and J lost 8, with 19 bases in between. The germline gives CDR1 SQVTM, CDR2 ANQGSEA. CDR3 residues: CSVEDPGSRTPGELFF. CDR3 sequence (DNA): TGCAGCGTTGAAGATCCCGGGAGTCGGACCCCGGGGGAGCTGTTTTTT.

The CDR3, as DNA: TGTGCCAGCAGCTTGGGGGGGGGCCGCAATGAGCAGTTCTTC. Translated: CASSLGGGRNEQFF. The V and J genes are TRBV5-4 and TRBJ2-1; possibly TRBD2 for D (7 bases). The germline V gene encodes CDR1 SGHNT and CDR2 YYREEE (reference sequence). Between the trimmed V and J ends, which lost 0 bases and 6 bases, there was a span of 10 bases. The CDR3 runs to 14 residues.